The T cell receptor (beta chain) under discussion was sequenced for a study of cytotoxic CD8 clonotypes in ibrutinib-treated CLL. Sequencing sought depths of 1 in 200,000 to 1 in 1 million T cells. Sequenced by immunoSEQ multiplex PCR; TCRdb stores in-frame clones only, minus some. The table shows 250,000 to 350,000 clones, with approximately 79% occurring only once. V shed 0 bases and J 3 bases; nucleotides not matched to a gene: 7. The CDR3 totals 17 residues. Germline lookup yields CDR1 LGHNT and CDR2 FRNRAP. The chain uses TRBV12-5 and TRBJ1-5; 8 bases line up with TRBD1. Sequenced material: PBMCs, taken at disease progression, from a patient treated with ibrutinib. The TCR comes from a human donor with chronic lymphocytic leukemia. The CDR3 region is CASGLVLGQVFNQPQHF. CDR3 nucleotides: TGTGCTAGTGGTTTGGTACTGGGACAGGTGTTCAATCAGCCCCAGCATTTT.